The TCR beta chain under discussion was sequenced for a study of technical replicates of blood from a few donors (dated by TCRdb to about 2017). The library relied on the immunoSEQ multiplex PCR assay. TCRdb carries this immuneACCESS record with in-frame sequences only. Its versions omit some clonotypes, under half of them owing to an unresolved V gene in the studies checked, with the rest unexplained. Here the sample has 50,000 to 70,000 clones; 70% to 90% occur a single time. In total, the top ten clones hold about 4.8% of the sample. With regard to this clone: It has no known antigen specificity. No base qualities exist here, and no much larger clone lies one base off it.

Including the terminal cysteine and phenylalanine, the CDR3 comprises 21 residues. The DNA shown is the 63-base CDR3, in frame from base 1. CDR1 MGHRA and CDR2 YSYEKL are derived from the germline V gene. Between the V and J ends, shortened by 3 bases and 0 bases respectively, the junction contains 24 bases. The sequence is built from TRBV4-1 and TRBJ2-6, with TRBD2 as a weak D call on 7 bases. This TCR was recovered from a human donor in good health. Some clones in this sample may be carry-over from other donors' samples. Sequences were obtained from PBMCs. CDR3 sequence: CASSHMNPGRGAYSGANVLTF. In nucleotide form, the sequence is TGCGCCAGCAGCCATATGAACCCGGGACGGGGGGCCTACTCTGGGGCCAACGTCCTGACTTTC.